This entry lists 25 T cell receptor beta chains sequenced from one sample in a study of T cell clonotyping in hematopoietic cell transplantation. Libraries were prepared by immunoSEQ multiplex PCR; TCRdb keeps only in-frame clonotypes and omits some of them. Altogether roughly 14,000 clones are present, approximately 84% being singletons, with the ten largest covering roughly 12%. The sample consisted of PBMCs, taken 100 days after allogeneic stem cell transplant. The source is a male patient in his 50s who had an allogeneic stem cell transplant from an unrelated donor, so T cells may come from the graft donor. Some clones in this sample may be carry-over from other donors' samples.

The chain is built from TRBV14 and TRBJ1-2, with 12 bases aligning to TRBD1. Germline loops: CDR1 SGHDN, CDR2 FVKESK. The CDR3 extends over 17 amino acids. The J segment lost 5 bases and the V segment lost 4 bases, leaving 11 bases of the junction unmatched. The CDR3 loop is CASSPNGDRGLWYGYTF. The CDR3 DNA reads as TGTGCCAGCAGCCCGAATGGGGACAGGGGGCTTTGGTATGGCTACACCTTC.

This clone was detected a few times. The CDR3 is CAARTGPNQPQHF. For the CDR3, the DNA is TGTGCCGCCAGGACAGGGCCAAATCAGCCCCAGCATTTT. The chain joins TRBV2 to TRBJ1-5; 8 positions agree with TRBD1. The trim removed 11 bases at V and 4 bases at J, leaving 7 bases unmatched. Germline lookup yields CDR1 SNHLY and CDR2 FYNNEI. The CDR3 spans 13 residues.

The chain couples TRBV11-2 to TRBJ1-2; the match to TRBD1 covers 7 bases. Germline loops: CDR1 SGHAT, CDR2 FQNNGV. Trimming took 1 base from V and 2 from J; bases not matched to a gene: 7. The length of the CDR3 is 16 residues. CDR3 DNA: TGTGCCAGCAGCTTAGCGGGGCCAGGGGGGAACTATGGCTACACCTTC. It yields the protein CASSLAGPGGNYGYTF.

The rearrangement links TRBV18 to TRBJ1-2; unclear D gene. V lost 1 base, J lost 4 bases, and 7 bases lay in between. This CDR3 is 13 amino acids long. Germline V gene sequence: CDR1 KGHSH, CDR2 LQKENI. The CDR3 DNA sequence: TGTGCCAGCTCACCACAGGACGCCTATGGCTACACCTTC. This encodes CASSPQDAYGYTF.

CDR3 region: CASGTDPYEQYF. The CDR3 nucleotides are TGCGCCAGCGGGACAGATCCCTACGAGCAGTACTTC. The chain is built from TRBV10-2 and TRBJ2-7, with 7 bases lining up with TRBD1. Germline V gene lookup returns CDR1 WSHSY and CDR2 SAAADI. V shed 8 bases, J shed 2 bases, and the junction held 3 bases outside the gene matches. CDR3 length: 12 residues.

CDR3 in DNA: TGCGCCAGCAGCGTGGAACTAGCGGGAGGGTTCTACAATGAGCAGTTCTTC. It encodes CASSVELAGGFYNEQFF. This sequence joins TRBV5-1 and TRBJ2-1; 13 bases line up with TRBD2. Germline values: CDR1 SGHRS, CDR2 YFSETQ. V was pared by 4 bases and J by 3 bases, with 7 bases of the junction left unmatched. The CDR3 runs to 17 residues.

The rearrangement uses TRBV30 and TRBJ1-5, with TRBD1 identical over 7 bases. The J segment lost 7 bases and the V segment lost 0 bases, leaving 12 bases of the junction unmatched. CDR1 is GTSNPN and CDR2 is SVGIG in the germline V gene (reference sequence). This CDR3 is 16 amino acids long. The CDR3 loop reads CAWSVGSRGIWQPQHF. The CDR3 DNA follows: TGTGCCTGGAGTGTAGGGTCCAGGGGGATTTGGCAGCCCCAGCATTTT.

Turning to this clone: One junction end disagrees with the germline gene, perhaps due to a read error. The chain employs TRBV5-6 and TRBJ1-2; D gene ambiguous. CDR1 is SGHDT, CDR2 YYEEEE, per germline. CDR3 length: 15 amino acids. Here the CDR3 reads CASRLVDHFNYGYTF. CDR3 coding DNA: TGTGCCAGCAGGTTGGTCGACCACTTTAACTATGGCTACACCTTC.

The chain has TRBV30 and TRBJ2-3, with TRBD2 matching 9 bases. The CDR3 has 16 amino acids. Germline V gene data show CDR1 as GTSNPN and CDR2 as SVGIG (reference sequence). The V and J ends lost 5 bases and 3 bases, in that order; junction bases with no gene match: 12. The CDR3 nucleotides read TGTGCCTGGGGGTCCGGCCTTAGCGGGGGAACAGATACGCAGTATTTT. Encoded protein: CAWGSGLSGGTDTQYF. Filled out from reference TRBV30 and TRBJ2-3, the complete variable domain reads SQTIHQWPATLVQPVGSPLSLECTVEGTSNPNLYWYRQAAGRGLQLLFYSVGIGQISSEVPQNLSASRPQDRQFILSSKKLLLSDSGFYLCAWGSGLSGGTDTQYFGPGTRLTVL.

The chain couples TRBV27 to TRBJ2-1; D not resolved. CDR3 length equals 13 residues. Trimming shortened V by 2 bases and J by 5 bases, and 7 bases separated the two germline ends. Germline V gives CDR1 MNHEY, CDR2 SMNVEV (reference sequence). This CDR3 reads CASSLGRHNEQFF. In DNA, the CDR3 is TGTGCCAGCAGTTTAGGTCGGCACAATGAGCAGTTCTTC.

This clone was counted a single time. The chain is built from TRBV19 and TRBJ2-7, with a weak D call TRBD2 (7 bases). V was shortened by 1 base and J by 2 bases, with 9 bases between the two germline ends. Germline CDR1 and CDR2: LNHDA and SQIVND (reference sequence). The CDR3 is 14 amino acids. The CDR3 is CASSIAGGTYEQYF. CDR3 bases: TGTGCCAGTAGTATAGCGGGGGGCACCTACGAGCAGTACTTC.

This chain joins TRBV19 and TRBJ1-5; no reliable D call. This CDR3 has 15 amino acids. Trimming cost V 3 bases and J 0 bases, with 9 bases left between them. The V gene's germline CDR1 is LNHDA and CDR2 SQIVND (reference sequence). The CDR3: CASSMGGISNQPQHF. CDR3 sequence (DNA): TGTGCCAGTAGTATGGGTGGAATTAGCAATCAGCCCCAGCATTTT.

The chain's CDR3 is CASSVMDGSTEAFF. CDR3 bases: TGTGCCAGCAGCGTAATGGACGGGAGCACTGAAGCTTTCTTT. V gene TRBV9 combines with J gene TRBJ1-1; D remains unclear. Trimming took off 1 base at V and 4 bases at J, with 11 bases between the two ends. Germline CDR1 and CDR2: SGDLS and YYNGEE. The CDR3 extends over 14 amino acids.

The rearrangement links TRBV20-1 to TRBJ1-1, with no clear D. Trimming took off 6 bases at V and 9 bases at J, with 14 bases between the two ends. Looked up from germline, CDR1 is DFQATT and CDR2 is SNEGSKA (reference sequence). The CDR3 is made up of 11 amino acids. CDR3 amino acids: CSARTRFQAFF. DNA of the CDR3: TGCAGTGCCCGTACCAGATTTCAAGCTTTCTTT.

This clone has only one observation. The chain uses TRBV2 and TRBJ1-1, with 7 bases matching TRBD1. CDR1 and CDR2 (germline): SNHLY, FYNNEI. The ends lost 6 bases at V and 6 bases at J; junction bases unmatched: 10. This CDR3 has 14 residues. CDR3 in amino acids: CASRQGKEGAEAFF. CDR3 DNA sequence: TGTGCCAGCAGACAGGGGAAGGAGGGAGCTGAAGCTTTCTTT.

The table lists this clone with a count of one. This chain links TRBV4-2 with TRBJ1-1; D unresolved. The CDR3 has 13 amino acids. V lost 0 bases to trimming and J lost 5 bases, with 7 bases between them. Per germline, CDR1 LGHNA and CDR2 YNFKEQ. This CDR3 is CASSQELKTEAFF. Written as DNA, the CDR3 is TGTGCCAGCAGCCAAGAGCTAAAGACTGAAGCTTTCTTT.

This clone was seen more than once but under ten times. The CDR3 nucleotides read TGCAGCGTTGAGCCTGCGTCGGCTTTCTTT. This sequence encodes CSVEPASAFF. The rearrangement joins TRBV29-1 to TRBJ1-1; D remains unclear. With 3 bases removed from V and 11 bases from J, the gap between germline ends came to 10 bases. The CDR3 has 10 amino acids. Per germline, CDR1 SQVTM and CDR2 ANQGSEA.

CDR3 sequence: CASSSGLPGGSYEQYF. CDR3 nucleotides: TGTGCCAGCAGTTCTGGACTGCCCGGAGGCTCCTACGAGCAGTACTTC. The gene calls are TRBV28 and TRBJ2-7; D perhaps matches TRBD2 (5 bases). The germline gives CDR1 MDHEN, CDR2 SYDVKM. The V end lost 4 bases, the J end lost 0 bases, and 16 bases lay between the germline ends. The CDR3 totals 16 residues.

The chain joins TRBV7-2 to TRBJ2-5, with 10 bases matching TRBD2. The CDR3 extends over 15 amino acids. V trimming: 5 bases; J trimming: 3 bases; junction bases outside the gene matches: 6. Germline V gene sequence: CDR1 SGHTA, CDR2 FQGNSA. The DNA for the CDR3 is TGTGCCAGCAGCCCCCCTACTAGCGGGAAAGAGACCCAGTACTTC. This codes for CASSPPTSGKETQYF.

This rearrangement joins TRBV2 to TRBJ1-2, with TRBD1 as a possible D gene (6 bases). This CDR3 has 12 amino acids. CDR1 and CDR2 (germline): SNHLY, FYNNEI. V shed 5 bases and J shed 4 bases, with 8 bases lying between them. CDR3 in amino acids: CASSRDIYGYTF. DNA of the CDR3: TGTGCCAGCAGTCGGGACATCTATGGCTACACCTTC. The whole variable domain, filled in from reference TRBV2 and TRBJ1-2, reads EPEVTQTPSHQVTQMGQEVILRCVPISNHLYFYWYRQILGQKVEFLVSFYNNEISEKSEIFDDQFSVERPDGSNFTLKIRSTKLEDSAMYFCASSRDIYGYTFGSGTRLTVV.

The chain uses TRBV5-4 and TRBJ1-1; D might be TRBD1 (6 bases). In germline, CDR1 is SGHNT, CDR2 YYREEE (reference sequence). V gave up 0 bases and J gave up 4 bases, with 13 bases separating them. The length of the CDR3 is 15 residues. This chain's CDR3 is CASSLDQGQGTEAFF. CDR3 in DNA: TGTGCCAGCAGCTTGGATCAGGGGCAAGGCACTGAAGCTTTCTTT.

This clone was counted once. The V and J genes are TRBV27 and TRBJ1-2, with D possibly TRBD1 on 6 matching bases. Germline lookup yields CDR1 MNHEY and CDR2 SMNVEV (reference sequence). The germline V and J ends were trimmed by 6 bases and 8 bases, with 19 bases remaining between them. This CDR3 has 14 amino acids. CDR3 DNA: TGTGCCAGCAGCAGCCACAGGGTGCGTCGAGGCTACACCTTC. Its protein is CASSSHRVRRGYTF.

This rearrangement joins TRBV4-1 to TRBJ2-1, with TRBD2 identical over 10 bases. Germline CDR1 reads MGHRA; CDR2 reads YSYEKL. The length of the CDR3 is 18 residues. With 4 bases clipped from V and 8 bases from J, the junction kept 17 bases outside the gene matches. The CDR3 region has the DNA TGCGCCAGCAGCCGCACGCTGGGCAGCGGGAGGGGTAGAGATGAGCAGTTCTTC. Protein product: CASSRTLGSGRGRDEQFF.

The V and J genes are TRBV19 and TRBJ2-1; D is perhaps TRBD2 (6 bases). The CDR3 sequence is 15 residues long. V lost 3 bases to trimming and J lost 5 bases, with 14 bases between them. CDR1 is LNHDA and CDR2 is SQIVND in the germline V gene (reference sequence). DNA for the CDR3: TGTGCCAGTAGTATGCGCGCGGGGCTTAACAATGAGCAGTTCTTC. Translated, it gives CASSMRAGLNNEQFF. The full variable domain, completed using reference TRBV19 and TRBJ2-1, is DGGITQSPKYLFRKEGQNVTLSCEQNLNHDAMYWYRQDPGQGLRLIYYSQIVNDFQKGDIAEGYSVSREKKESFPLTVTSAQKNPTAFYLCASSMRAGLNNEQFFGPGTRLTVL.

V gene TRBV13 combines with J gene TRBJ2-5; a weak D match, TRBD2 (5 bases). Trimming removed 1 base from V and 4 bases from J, with 10 bases in between. Germline loops: CDR1 PRHDT, CDR2 FYEKMQ (reference sequence). CDR3 length equals 14 residues. CDR3 amino acids: CASSLATAGETQYF. The CDR3 DNA reads TGTGCCAGCAGCTTAGCCACCGCGGGAGAGACCCAGTACTTC.